This T cell receptor (beta chain) was documented in a study of identical twins' blood T cells. Sample barcodes were added at both library ends during cDNA synthesis. From the 5' RACE reads, TCRdb called clonotypes with MiXCR, one entry per CDR3 protein. The profile shows hundreds of thousands of distinct CDR3 sequences, about 28% of them singletons. Trimming removed 5 bases at V and 5 bases at J, with 19 bases between. The CDR3 sequence is 16 residues long. The germline CDR1 and CDR2 sequences are MNHEY and SVGAGI. The study's findings and limits: V gene usage reportedly matched far better within twin pairs than unrelated donors.

Three pairs of healthy female monozygous twins were the donors. All three twin pairs grew up together with likely shared infections and vaccines. In its sample, this clonotype was seen many times. The antigen is undetermined. The V gene is TRBV6-5, the J gene TRBJ2-1, with D possibly being TRBD2 (6 bases). The sequence came from a woman aged 18-50 years in good health. The sequenced sample consisted of PBMCs. CDR3 bases: TGTGCCAGCAGTCAAACGATAGCGGAAACTCACAATGAGCAGTTCTTC. This codes for CASSQTIAETHNEQFF.